This TCR beta chain stems from a study of T cells in Graves' hyperthyroidism and ophthalmopathy. TCR beta CDR3 sequences were amplified from RNA transcripts. First-round RT-PCR with HTBI primers amplified the TCR CDR3 region. MiXCR was run by TCRdb on the multiplex PCR reads, yielding one entry per CDR3 protein. The sample has 700,000 or so distinct CDR3 sequences; about 17% are singletons. This CDR3 has 17 residues. Unmatched junction bases numbered 12, after V lost 6 bases and J lost 3 bases. Germline V gives CDR1 MNHNS, CDR2 SASEGT. The sequenced sample consisted of blood. The source is a man aged 18 to 30 with Graves' hyperthyroidism. This sequence joins TRBV6-1 and TRBJ2-2; 8 bases are shared with TRBD1. The DNA for the CDR3 is TGTGCCAGCAGGATAGACAGGGGACGATATTACACCGGGGAGCTGTTTTTT. It codes for CASRIDRGRYYTGELFF.